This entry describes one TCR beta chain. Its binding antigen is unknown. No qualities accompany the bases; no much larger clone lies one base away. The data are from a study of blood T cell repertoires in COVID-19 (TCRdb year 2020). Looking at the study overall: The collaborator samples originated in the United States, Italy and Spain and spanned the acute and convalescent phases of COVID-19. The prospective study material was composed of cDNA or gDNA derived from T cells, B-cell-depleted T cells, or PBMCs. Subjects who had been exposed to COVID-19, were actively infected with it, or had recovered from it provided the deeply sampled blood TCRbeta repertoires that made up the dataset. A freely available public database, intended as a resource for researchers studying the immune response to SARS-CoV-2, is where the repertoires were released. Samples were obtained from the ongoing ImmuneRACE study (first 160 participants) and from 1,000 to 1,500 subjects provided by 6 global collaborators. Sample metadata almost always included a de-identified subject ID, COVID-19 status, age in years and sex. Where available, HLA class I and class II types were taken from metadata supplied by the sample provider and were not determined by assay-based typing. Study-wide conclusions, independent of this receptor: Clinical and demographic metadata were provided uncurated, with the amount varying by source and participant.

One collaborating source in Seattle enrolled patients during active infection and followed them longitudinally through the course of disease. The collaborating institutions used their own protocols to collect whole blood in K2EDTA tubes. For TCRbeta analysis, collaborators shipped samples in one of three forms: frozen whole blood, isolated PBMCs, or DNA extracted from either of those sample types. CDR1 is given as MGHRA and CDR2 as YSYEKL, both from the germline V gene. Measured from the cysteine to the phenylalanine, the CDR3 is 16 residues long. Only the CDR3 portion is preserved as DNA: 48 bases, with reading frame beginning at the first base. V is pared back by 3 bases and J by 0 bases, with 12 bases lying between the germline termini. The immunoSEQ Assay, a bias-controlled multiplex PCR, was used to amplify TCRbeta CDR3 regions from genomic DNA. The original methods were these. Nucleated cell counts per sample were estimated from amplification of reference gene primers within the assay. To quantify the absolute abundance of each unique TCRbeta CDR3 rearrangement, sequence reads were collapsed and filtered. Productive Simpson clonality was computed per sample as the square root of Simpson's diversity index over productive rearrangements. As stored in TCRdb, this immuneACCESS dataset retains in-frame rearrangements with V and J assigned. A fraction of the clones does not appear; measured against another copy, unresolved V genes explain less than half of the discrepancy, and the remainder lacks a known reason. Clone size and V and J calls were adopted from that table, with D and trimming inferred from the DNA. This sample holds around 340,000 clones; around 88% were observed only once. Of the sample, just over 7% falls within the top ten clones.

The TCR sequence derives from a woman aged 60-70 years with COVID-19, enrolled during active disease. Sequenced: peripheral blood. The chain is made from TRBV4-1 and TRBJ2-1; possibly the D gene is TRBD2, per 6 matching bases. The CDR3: CASSQDPGGSYNEQFF. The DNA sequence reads TGCGCCAGCAGCCAGGACCCCGGGGGCTCCTACAATGAGCAGTTCTTC.